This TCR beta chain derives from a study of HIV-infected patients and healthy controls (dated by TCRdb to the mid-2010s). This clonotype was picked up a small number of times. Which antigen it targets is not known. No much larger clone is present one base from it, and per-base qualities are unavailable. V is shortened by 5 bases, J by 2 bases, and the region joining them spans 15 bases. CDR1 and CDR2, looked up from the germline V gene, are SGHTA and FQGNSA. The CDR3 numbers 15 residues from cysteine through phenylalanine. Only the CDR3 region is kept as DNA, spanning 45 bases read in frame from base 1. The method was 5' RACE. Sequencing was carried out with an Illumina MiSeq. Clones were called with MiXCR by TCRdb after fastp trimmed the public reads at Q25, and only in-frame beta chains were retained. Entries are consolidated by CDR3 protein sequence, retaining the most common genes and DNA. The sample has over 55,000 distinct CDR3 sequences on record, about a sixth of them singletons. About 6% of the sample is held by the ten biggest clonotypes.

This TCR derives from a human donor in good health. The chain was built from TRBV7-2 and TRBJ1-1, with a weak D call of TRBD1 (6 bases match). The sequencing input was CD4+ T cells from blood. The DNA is TGTGCCAGCAGCGAAACGGACAGACAAAACACTGAAGCTTTCTTT. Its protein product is CASSETDRQNTEAFF.